This T cell receptor beta chain comes out of a study of T-cell memory formation after mild COVID-19. Study-wide background: Clusters of TCRs were largely donor specific. Study observations and caveats: Of the contracting clones, CD4+ ones lay mainly in CM and EM, and CD8+ ones in EMRA.

Germline-derived CDR1 and CDR2 are MNHEY and SVGAGI. V trimming: 8 bases; J trimming: 5 bases; junction bases outside the gene matches: 13. The CDR3 runs to 15 residues. 5'RACE with constant-segment primers yielded barcoded, UMI-tagged TCR alpha and TCR beta cDNA libraries. TCRdb fed the 5' RACE reads into MiXCR, producing one record per CDR3 protein. Found here are 550,000 to 600,000 distinct CDR3 sequences, 15% to 20% of them singletons; the top ten hold about 7.4%. As regards this clonotype: Its antigen is as yet unknown.

Sample: PBMCs or a T cell subset sorted from them (not recorded which). The V call is TRBV6-5, the J call TRBJ2-3; 7 bases are a match to TRBD1. The clonotype originates from an adult woman who had mild COVID-19 (a few samples of this study predate the infection). Cell type and time point are not known. The CDR3 loop reads CASRPLRQGKDTQYF. CDR3 nucleotide sequence: TGTGCCAGCCGTCCCTTGAGACAGGGAAAAGATACGCAGTATTTT.